Sequencing of this T cell receptor beta chain was carried out in a study of blood T cells in healthy people across ages. A second PCR, run for roughly 7 to 11 cycles, used a sample-barcoded 5' primer plus a J-beta primer mix. TCRdb re-analysed the 5' RACE reads in MiXCR, keeping a single row per CDR3 protein. The sample includes fewer than 750,000 distinct CDR3 sequences, around 48% of them seen just once. Per the germline V gene, CDR1 is DFQATT and CDR2 is SNEGSKA (reference sequence). This CDR3 contains 12 residues. This TCR was sampled from a man older than 75 in good health. Input material: blood. V and J are TRBV20-1 and TRBJ2-7; the match to TRBD2 covers 8 bases. The J call is uncertain, as TRBJ2-5 better fits the DNA end. The CDR3 loop reads CSVGRGGKTQYF. DNA of the CDR3: TGCAGTGTCGGGAGGGGGGGAAAGACCCAGTACTTC.